One sample yielded the 30 T cell receptor beta chains listed below, sequenced in a study of T cells in Graves' hyperthyroidism and ophthalmopathy. TCR beta CDR3 regions were amplified from RNA. The TCR CDR3 was amplified in a first-round RT-PCR using the HTBI primer set. TCRdb analysed the multiplex PCR reads with MiXCR anew, one entry per CDR3 protein. The repertoire includes hundreds of thousands of distinct CDR3 sequences, just under 20% of them detected once, and roughly 47% sits in the top ten. Material for sequencing was blood. The receptors were gathered from a man aged 35-49 years with Graves' ophthalmopathy.

The CDR3 DNA sequence: TGTGCCAGCAGCGAAGGGGGACAGGGGACACACACTGAAGCTTTCTTT. Translated, it gives CASSEGGQGTHTEAFF. The chain is built from TRBV9 and TRBJ1-1, with 10 bases lining up with TRBD1. CDR1 is SGDLS and CDR2 is YYNGEE in the germline V gene. V shed 3 bases and J 3 bases; nucleotides not matched to a gene: 8. The CDR3 runs 16 residues.

This sequence joins TRBV6-1 and TRBJ1-1, with a possible D match to TRBD1 (5 bases). CDR1 is MNHNS, CDR2 SASEGT, per germline. V dropped 5 bases and J dropped 2 bases, with 18 bases sitting between them. This CDR3 has 16 residues. The CDR3, as DNA: TGTGCCAGCAGTCCCCGCCGAGGGGTAGCCAACACTGAAGCTTTCTTT. Residues: CASSPRRGVANTEAFF.

The chain couples TRBV7-2 to TRBJ1-2; D ambiguous. Germline CDR1 and CDR2: SGHTA and FQGNSA. CDR3 length: 13 amino acids. V gave up 5 bases and J gave up 4 bases, with 11 bases separating them. CDR3 bases: TGTGCCAGCAGCCAGGACGGACTCTATGGCTACACCTTC. As protein: CASSQDGLYGYTF.

This clonotype has a count of ten or more. The genes are TRBV7-3 and TRBJ2-5; 10 bases map to TRBD1. V lost 2 bases and J lost 2; bases outside the gene matches: 8. Germline CDR1 SGHTA, CDR2 FQGTGA. The CDR3 consists of 17 residues. The CDR3 DNA reads TGTGCCAGCAGCTTAGTAGGGACAGGGGCCCTACAAGAGACCCAGTACTTC. Translating it yields CASSLVGTGALQETQYF.

This clonotype appeared a few times. The rearrangement links TRBV20-1 to TRBJ1-1; 8 bases fit TRBD1. The CDR3 sequence is 13 residues long. The germline CDR1 and CDR2 sequences are DFQATT and SNEGSKA (reference sequence). V shed 2 bases and J 10 bases; nucleotides not matched to a gene: 9. CDR3 region: CSARQEGGTGAFF. In DNA form, the CDR3 reads TGCAGTGCTAGACAAGAAGGGGGGACAGGAGCTTTCTTT.

This clonotype was counted a few times. This rearrangement joins TRBV6-1 to TRBJ1-2; no clear D gene. The CDR3 length is 15 residues. Trimming left V 6 bases short and J 2 bases short, with 16 bases between. CDR1 and CDR2 (germline): MNHNS, SASEGT. The CDR3, as DNA: TGTGCCAGCAGCCCGGGCCTCTCAAGGAACTATGGCTACACCTTC. It specifies CASSPGLSRNYGYTF.

Worth noting for this clonotype: A much larger clonotype is one base distant, so this may be a read error. This chain uses TRBV5-1 with TRBJ2-3, with D possibly matching TRBD2 (5 bases). The CDR3 runs 17 residues. CDR1 SGHRS and CDR2 YFSETQ come from the germline V gene. The germline V and J ends were trimmed by 0 bases and 1 base, with 15 bases remaining between them. The CDR3 is CASSLAGWASRTDTQYF. The CDR3 coding sequence is TGCGCCAGCAGCTTGGCGGGGTGGGCCTCCCGCACAGATACGCAGTATTTT.

This clonotype was detected many times. This chain uses TRBV7-3 with TRBJ2-3; D perhaps matches TRBD1 (5 bases). Germline V gene data show CDR1 as SGHTA and CDR2 as FQGTGA. The CDR3 consists of 14 residues. Trimming left V 1 base short and J 6 bases short, with 11 bases between. The CDR3 region has the DNA TGTGCCAGCAGCTTAATGTCGGACATCGATACGCAGTATTTT. Amino acid sequence: CASSLMSDIDTQYF.

There are a few counts of this clonotype. A junction boundary mismatches the germline segment, possibly from a read error. The chain recombines TRBV27 with TRBJ2-7; 7 bases are a match to TRBD1. Germline V gene sequence: CDR1 MNHEY, CDR2 SMNVEV (reference sequence). The length of the CDR3 is 15 residues. The CDR3 sequence: CASSLSHRGNYEQCF. The CDR3 DNA reads as TGTGCCAGCAGTTTATCCCACAGGGGAAACTACGAGCAGTGCTTC.

In its sample, this clonotype was seen a few times. The chain carries TRBV11-2 and TRBJ2-7; D is possibly TRBD1 (6 bases). The ends were cut back, 5 bases at V and 3 bases at J, with 11 bases in the middle. The CDR3 totals 13 residues. CDR1 is SGHAT and CDR2 is FQNNGV in the germline V gene. CDR3 DNA: TGTGCCAGCAGCGGGGCAGGGGACTACGAGCAGTACTTC. This sequence encodes CASSGAGDYEQYF.

This clonotype was found a few times. This chain joins TRBV6-1 and TRBJ2-7, with TRBD1 matching 10 bases. V dropped 5 bases and J dropped 0; count of bases not matched to a gene: 7. The CDR3 length is 16 residues. Germline-derived CDR1 and CDR2 are MNHNS and SASEGT. The CDR3 sequence is CASSRRGQGTSYEQYF. In DNA, the CDR3 is TGTGCCAGCAGTCGCCGGGGACAGGGGACCTCCTACGAGCAGTACTTC.

The V and J genes are TRBV20-1 and TRBJ2-3; no firm D call. V was trimmed by 3 bases and J by 0 bases, leaving 13 bases between them. Germline V lookup: CDR1 DFQATT, CDR2 SNEGSKA (reference sequence). The CDR3 has 15 residues. The CDR3 sequence: CSARVSSRSTDTQYF. The CDR3 DNA reads TGCAGTGCTAGGGTTAGCTCCCGTAGCACAGATACGCAGTATTTT.

This clonotype has at least ten counts. The rearrangement links TRBV27 to TRBJ2-3; D is unclear. The CDR3 is 12 residues long. In germline, CDR1 is MNHEY, CDR2 SMNVEV (reference sequence). The ends were cut back, 3 bases at V and 4 bases at J, with 5 bases in the middle. The CDR3, as DNA: TGTGCCAGCAGTTTTTCCGCAGATACGCAGTATTTT. This codes for CASSFSADTQYF.

The chain joins TRBV6-2 or TRBV6-3 to TRBJ2-5, with 11 bases lining up with TRBD2. The CDR3 has 15 residues. The V gene's germline CDR1 is MNHEY and CDR2 SVGEGT. The V and J ends lost 6 bases and 5 bases, in that order; junction bases with no gene match: 8. CDR3 region: CASRKLAGAGETQYF. CDR3 in DNA: TGTGCCAGCAGAAAACTAGCGGGAGCTGGTGAGACCCAGTACTTC.

The chain employs TRBV20-1 and TRBJ1-5; D gene uncertain. CDR1 is DFQATT and CDR2 is SNEGSKA in the germline V gene (reference sequence). This CDR3 region has 13 residues. Deletions cut 7 bases from V and 2 bases from J, with 12 bases between. The DNA for the CDR3 is TGCAGTGTGTTTCCCGGTGGCAATCAGCCCCAGCATTTT. Translated, it gives CSVFPGGNQPQHF.

This clonotype was observed a handful of times. The chain is built from TRBV30 and TRBJ1-1; 7 bases fit TRBD1. There are 14 residues in the CDR3. Germline CDR1 GTSNPN, CDR2 SVGIG (reference sequence). After removal of 4 bases from V and 4 bases from J, the junction contained 9 bases not matched to a gene. This CDR3 reads CAWTTQGQRTEAFF. The CDR3 DNA sequence: TGTGCCTGGACGACACAGGGGCAACGCACTGAAGCTTTCTTT.

This clonotype has just a few counts. DNA of the CDR3: TGTGCCAGCAGCCTGGGACTCCTAGCGTATTATGGCTACACCTTC. This gives the protein CASSLGLLAYYGYTF. This chain joins TRBV7-8 and TRBJ1-2, with D tentatively TRBD1 (5 bases). The CDR3 has 15 amino acids. Trimming cost V 5 bases and J 5 bases, with 18 bases left between them. Looked up from germline, CDR1 is SGHVS and CDR2 is FQNEAQ.

The chain uses TRBV20-1 and TRBJ2-7; D might be TRBD1 (7 bases). From germline, CDR1 is DFQATT and CDR2 SNEGSKA (reference sequence). V was cut by 1 base and J by 2 bases, with 21 bases left in between. The CDR3 loop spans 17 amino acids. The CDR3 DNA reads as TGCAGTGCTAGAGGGAGGGGTGAGGGGACAGTTACCTACGAGCAGTACTTC. This codes for CSARGRGEGTVTYEQYF.

This clonotype has just a few counts. A much bigger clone sits one base away, suggesting this may be a read error. The V gene is TRBV11-2, the J gene TRBJ1-1; D ambiguous. The CDR3 consists of 15 residues. V was shortened by 1 base and J by 4 bases, with 13 bases between the two germline ends. Germline-derived CDR1 and CDR2 are SGHAT and FQNNGV. The CDR3 loop reads CASSLVPGSGTEAFF. CDR3 bases: TGTGCCAGCAGCTTAGTACCAGGCTCGGGCACTGAAGCTTTCTTT. The full variable domain, rest sourced from reference TRBV11-2 and TRBJ1-1, is EAGVAQSPRYKIIEKRQSVAFWCNPISGHATLYWYQQILGQGPKLLIQFQNNGVVDDSQLPKDRFSAERLKGVDSTLKIQPAKLEDSAVYLCASSLVPGSGTEAFFGQGTRLTVV.

This clonotype has at least ten counts. The chain combines TRBV7-9 with TRBJ2-4; D is uncertain. V lost 5 bases to trimming and J lost 6 bases, with 17 bases between them. Looked up from germline, CDR1 is SEHNR and CDR2 is FQNEAQ (reference sequence). The CDR3 is made up of 15 amino acids. CDR3 amino acids: CASSPMVGRINIQYF. The CDR3 DNA follows: TGTGCCAGCAGCCCTATGGTGGGCAGGATAAACATTCAGTACTTC.

In its sample, this clonotype was seen many times. The chain uses TRBV18 and TRBJ2-7, with TRBD2 matching 10 bases. V lost 8 bases and J lost 3; bases outside the gene matches: 10. CDR3 size: 15 residues. Germline V gene sequence: CDR1 KGHSH, CDR2 LQKENI. CDR3 amino acids: CASRSSGSGSYEQYF. In DNA, the CDR3 is TGTGCCAGCCGATCTAGCGGGAGCGGGAGCTACGAGCAGTACTTC.

With respect to this clonotype: Germline and junction disagree at one end, which may indicate a read error. The chain uses TRBV7-9 and TRBJ1-4; the D is unclear. The CDR3 runs 11 residues. The germline V gene encodes CDR1 SEHNR and CDR2 FQNEAQ (reference sequence). CDR3: CAGSLAEKLFF. The CDR3, as DNA: TGTGCCGGCAGCCTCGCTGAAAAACTGTTTTTT.

This clonotype was observed at least ten times. This chain links TRBV5-5 with TRBJ1-6; possibly TRBD1 for D (5 bases). The CDR3 runs 15 residues. Between the trimmed V and J ends, which lost 1 base and 9 bases, there was a span of 14 bases. CDR1 SGHKS and CDR2 YYEKEE come from the germline V gene (reference sequence). The DNA for the CDR3 is TGTGCCAGCAGCTTGAGAGGGGCGCCTGGTTCACCCCTCCACTTT. Residues: CASSLRGAPGSPLHF.

This chain connects TRBV20-1 to TRBJ2-1, with 13 bases lining up with TRBD2. The CDR3 runs 16 residues. J was trimmed by 5 bases and V by 4 bases; bases with no gene match: 8. Germline assignment: CDR1 DFQATT and CDR2 SNEGSKA (reference sequence). The CDR3: CSATRLAGGRHNEQFF. DNA for the CDR3: TGCAGTGCTACCAGACTAGCGGGAGGCCGCCACAATGAGCAGTTCTTC.

This clonotype was observed at least ten times. V usage is TRBV12-3 or TRBV12-4 and J usage is TRBJ2-7, with D possibly TRBD1 on 6 matching bases. The CDR3 runs to 15 residues. V was cut by 2 bases and J by 1 base, with 12 bases left in between. The CDR3 sequence is CASSLWWGPSYEQYF. The DNA for the CDR3 is TGTGCCAGCAGTTTATGGTGGGGGCCTTCCTACGAGCAGTACTTC.

The chain joins TRBV24-1 to TRBJ2-2; maybe TRBD1 (5 bases). CDR3 length equals 17 residues. Trimming shortened V by 4 bases and J by 6 bases, and 20 bases separated the two germline ends. CDR1 is KGHDR, CDR2 SFDVKD, per germline. The CDR3 DNA is TGTGCCACCAGTGAGTCGATCAAGGACATGGGCTCCGGGGAGCTGTTTTTT. Translating gives CATSESIKDMGSGELFF.

V and J are TRBV20-1 and TRBJ2-7; perhaps TRBD2 as D (5 bases). The CDR3 contains 14 residues. Deletions cut 6 bases from V and 0 bases from J, with 15 bases between. Germline assignment: CDR1 DFQATT and CDR2 SNEGSKA (reference sequence). The CDR3 is CSAADALPSYEQYF. Here the CDR3 DNA reads TGCAGTGCAGCGGACGCCCTGCCCTCCTACGAGCAGTACTTC.

The table lists this clonotype with a few counts. The CDR3 nucleotides read TGTGCCAGCAGTTCCTGGGGTGGTGAGACCCAGTACTTC. Its protein product is CASSSWGGETQYF. V gene TRBV6-1 combines with J gene TRBJ2-5; D is unresolved. The V gene's germline CDR1 is MNHNS and CDR2 SASEGT. This CDR3 is 13 amino acids long. V shed 5 bases and J shed 5 bases, with 12 bases lying between them.

The chain has TRBV30 and TRBJ2-3, with TRBD2 matching 8 bases. The length of the CDR3 is 14 residues. The V segment lost 3 bases and the J segment 1 base; nucleotides outside the gene matches: 3. Germline-derived CDR1 and CDR2 are GTSNPN and SVGIG (reference sequence). DNA of the CDR3: TGTGCCTGGAGCCCGACTAGCGGCACAGATACGCAGTATTTT. Encoded protein: CAWSPTSGTDTQYF.

J is TRBJ2-7 and V is TRBV2, with 9 bases matching TRBD1. The germline gives CDR1 SNHLY, CDR2 FYNNEI. With V trimmed by 7 bases and J by 9 bases, 19 bases remained unmatched. The CDR3 is 16 amino acids. The CDR3 nucleotides read TGTGCCAGCATCACAGGGGGCGGCGGGGCCTACAATGGGCAGTACTTC. Translation gives CASITGGGGAYNGQYF. The full variable domain, its missing parts supplied by reference TRBV2 and TRBJ2-7, is EPEVTQTPSHQVTQMGQEVILRCVPISNHLYFYWYRQILGQKVEFLVSFYNNEISEKSEIFDDQFSVERPDGSNFTLKIRSTKLEDSAMYFCASITGGGGAYNGQYFGPGTRLTVT.